Presented here are 30 T cell receptor beta chains from one specimen sequenced in a study of neurological immune-mediated disorders. MiXCR, run by TCRdb on the 5' RACE reads, gives a single entry per CDR3 protein. Of about 59,000 distinct CDR3 sequences in the sample, 10% to 15% were seen once. The specimen was PBMCs. The receptors were sampled from a woman aged 60-75 years with HTLV-1-associated myelopathy (HAM/TSP).

The chain links TRBV6-5 to TRBJ1-2; 7 nucleotides align to TRBD1. Trimming removed 6 bases from V and 1 base from J; junction bases left unmatched: 8. This CDR3 has 15 amino acids. Germline values: CDR1 MNHEY, CDR2 SVGAGI. The chain's CDR3 is CASSRQGPLNYGYTF. For the CDR3, the DNA is TGTGCCAGCAGCCGACAGGGTCCCCTTAACTATGGCTACACCTTC.

This clonotype was found many times. The J gene is TRBJ2-6, the V gene TRBV6-5; D is undetermined. The length of the CDR3 is 16 residues. Germline assignment: CDR1 MNHEY and CDR2 SVGAGI. Trimming pared 0 bases from V and 0 bases from J, leaving 6 bases between. CDR3 residues: CASSYSTGSGANVLTF. The DNA for the CDR3 is TGTGCCAGCAGTTACTCAACTGGCTCTGGGGCCAACGTCCTGACTTTC.

This clonotype was seen many times. The chain uses TRBV3-1 and TRBJ1-6, with 8 bases fitting TRBD1. This CDR3 spans 16 amino acids. V was pared by 5 bases and J by 5 bases, with 8 bases of the junction left unmatched. Germline V gene sequence: CDR1 LGHDT, CDR2 YNNKEL (reference sequence). The CDR3 sequence: CASSSTDRGHNSPLHF. In nucleotides, the CDR3 is TGTGCCAGCAGCTCCACCGACAGGGGACATAATTCACCCCTCCACTTT.

Ten or more counts support this clonotype. The chain recombines TRBV5-1 with TRBJ2-1; D unresolved. Trimming took off 7 bases at V and 0 bases at J, with 11 bases between the two ends. The CDR3 sequence is 14 residues long. Per germline, CDR1 SGHRS and CDR2 YFSETQ. CDR3 region: CASSAPSSYNEQFF. CDR3 nucleotide sequence: TGCGCCAGCTCCGCCCCGAGCTCCTACAATGAGCAGTTCTTC.

This clonotype was seen only a few times. CDR3 coding DNA: TGCAGTGCTAGCCCCCATAGTGCCTCCTATGGCTACACCTTC. Its protein product is CSASPHSASYGYTF. This chain uses TRBV20-1 with TRBJ1-2; D uncertain. Trimming took 3 bases from V and 4 from J, leaving 15 bases between them. This CDR3 has 14 amino acids. The V gene's germline CDR1 is DFQATT and CDR2 SNEGSKA (reference sequence).

This clonotype was recorded at least ten times. The J gene is TRBJ1-2, the V gene TRBV7-8; D not resolved. V gave up 1 base and J gave up 4 bases, with 7 bases separating them. Per germline, CDR1 SGHVS and CDR2 FQNEAQ. There are 13 residues in the CDR3. The CDR3 loop is CASSLGASYGYTF. The CDR3 nucleotides read TGTGCCAGCAGCTTAGGGGCCTCCTATGGCTACACCTTC.

V and J are TRBV6-6 and TRBJ2-5, with D uncertain. The V and J ends lost 0 bases and 4 bases respectively, with 18 bases between them. Looked up from germline, CDR1 is MNHNY and CDR2 is SVGAGI (reference sequence). The CDR3 has 17 amino acids. In DNA, the CDR3 is TGTGCCAGCAGTTACTCTTTGTCAGAGTTTTACCTAGAGACCCAGTACTTC. This translates into CASSYSLSEFYLETQYF.

This clonotype was counted many times. The chain carries TRBV7-2 and TRBJ1-4; no reliable D call. Between the trimmed V and J ends, which lost 1 base and 4 bases, there was a span of 10 bases. This CDR3 has 15 amino acids. The germline V gene has CDR1 SGHTA and CDR2 FQGNSA. This CDR3 is CASSLGQALNEKLFF. DNA of the CDR3: TGTGCCAGCAGCTTAGGGCAGGCTCTTAATGAAAAACTGTTTTTT.

This clonotype came up many times. The chain links TRBV12-3 or TRBV12-4 to TRBJ1-4; 7 bases agree with TRBD1. CDR3 size: 15 residues. V shed 6 bases and J 3 bases; nucleotides not matched to a gene: 7. The CDR3 protein is CASSRTGQPNEKLFF. In DNA form, the CDR3 reads TGTGCCAGCAGCAGGACGGGACAGCCTAATGAAAAACTGTTTTTT.

This clonotype was observed many times. V and J are TRBV5-1 and TRBJ2-5; the match to TRBD2 covers 13 bases. The CDR3 extends over 17 amino acids. V shed 4 bases and J 5 bases; nucleotides not matched to a gene: 11. Germline V gene data show CDR1 as SGHRS and CDR2 as YFSETQ. The CDR3 bases are TGCGCCAGCAGCCCCACGGGACTAGCGGGAAGTGGCGAGACCCAGTACTTC. Protein: CASSPTGLAGSGETQYF.

To note about this clonotype: One junction end disagrees with the germline gene, perhaps due to a read error. This rearrangement joins TRBV20-1 to TRBJ2-1, with D maybe TRBD2 (5 bases). Germline CDR1 reads DFQATT; CDR2 reads SNEGSKA (reference sequence). The CDR3 has 13 amino acids. The chain's CDR3 is CIASGSSYNEQFF. The CDR3 DNA reads TGCATTGCTAGTGGGAGTTCCTACAATGAGCAGTTCTTT.

This clonotype was counted at least ten times. The chain uses TRBV20-1 and TRBJ1-1; D is perhaps TRBD1 (6 bases). This CDR3 has 14 residues. Germline V lookup: CDR1 DFQATT, CDR2 SNEGSKA (reference sequence). V lost 3 bases and J 0 bases, leaving 11 bases between the germline ends. This CDR3 is CSASQGHMNTEAFF. DNA for the CDR3: TGCAGTGCTAGTCAGGGGCACATGAACACTGAAGCTTTCTTT.

This clonotype was seen ten or more times. This chain links TRBV27 with TRBJ1-2, with D tentatively TRBD1 (6 bases). V lost 6 bases and J 1 base, leaving 15 bases between the germline ends. Germline V lookup: CDR1 MNHEY, CDR2 SMNVEV (reference sequence). The CDR3 runs 15 residues. DNA for the CDR3: TGTGCCAGCAGCCCCTCAGGGGACATTAACTATGGCTACACCTTC. Translating gives CASSPSGDINYGYTF.

V gene TRBV5-6 combines with J gene TRBJ1-2; the D gene is possibly TRBD1 (5 bases). The CDR3 has 14 residues. Germline V CDR1 and CDR2: SGHDT, YYEEEE. Trimming took off 4 bases at V and 7 bases at J, with 17 bases between the two ends. CDR3 in amino acids: CASSRGSPFGGYTF. CDR3 coding DNA: TGTGCCAGCAGCCGGGGGTCCCCCTTCGGTGGCTACACCTTC.

This clonotype has at least ten counts. The chain uses TRBV7-9 and TRBJ2-1; D gene ambiguous. CDR1 is SEHNR, CDR2 FQNEAQ, per germline (reference sequence). Trimming took 3 bases from V and 3 from J, leaving 6 bases between them. The CDR3 extends over 13 amino acids. This CDR3 is CASSLDGYNEQFF. CDR3 DNA: TGTGCCAGCAGCTTGGACGGCTACAATGAGCAGTTCTTC.

This clonotype was seen ten or more times. This chain connects TRBV6-5 to TRBJ2-4; 8 bases are a match to TRBD2. V shed 6 bases and J 9 bases; nucleotides not matched to a gene: 10. The CDR3 has 14 amino acids. CDR1 is MNHEY, CDR2 SVGAGI, per germline. CDR3 bases: TGTGCCAGCAGCCCGGCCGGGAGGGGGGGCATTCAGTACTTC. It yields the protein CASSPAGRGGIQYF.

The sample holds many counts of this clonotype. This chain's CDR3 is CASLRTGNTEAFF. The CDR3 nucleotides are TGTGCCAGCTTACGGACAGGGAACACTGAAGCTTTCTTT. The chain joins TRBV18 to TRBJ1-1; the match to TRBD1 covers 7 bases. Trimming at V came to 7 bases and at J to 1 base, leaving 3 bases not matched to a gene. The CDR3 spans 13 residues. CDR1 is KGHSH, CDR2 LQKENI, per germline.

In this sample, this clonotype turned up many times. The chain carries TRBV2 and TRBJ2-3, with 9 positions matching TRBD1. Unmatched junction bases numbered 3, after V lost 1 base and J lost 1 base. CDR1 is SNHLY and CDR2 is FYNNEI in the germline V gene. The CDR3 contains 16 residues. This CDR3 is CASSEGTGVRTDTQYF. CDR3 coding DNA: TGTGCCAGCAGTGAAGGGACAGGGGTCCGCACAGATACGCAGTATTTT.

This clonotype showed up many times. The V call is TRBV20-1, the J call TRBJ2-1; 8 bases align to TRBD2. This CDR3 comprises 16 residues. V shed 0 bases and J 2 bases; nucleotides not matched to a gene: 6. Germline V gene data show CDR1 as DFQATT and CDR2 as SNEGSKA (reference sequence). The CDR3 is CSARDPSGGPYNEQFF. The CDR3 DNA is TGCAGTGCTAGAGATCCAAGCGGGGGACCCTACAATGAGCAGTTCTTC.

This clonotype was observed at least ten times. V gene TRBV5-1 combines with J gene TRBJ2-7; perhaps TRBD1 as D (5 bases). Trimming removed 4 bases at V and 3 bases at J, with 8 bases between. Germline V gene data show CDR1 as SGHRS and CDR2 as YFSETQ. This CDR3 has 12 residues. This CDR3 is CASSRGIYEQYF. As DNA, the CDR3 is TGCGCCAGCAGCAGGGGAATCTACGAGCAGTACTTC.

Many counts were recorded for this clonotype. The gene calls are TRBV5-4 and TRBJ2-6; no reliable D call. The CDR3 sequence is 19 residues long. The V end was cut by 4 bases, the J end by 0 bases, with 20 bases between. Germline CDR1 is SGHNT and CDR2 is YYREEE (reference sequence). This CDR3 is CASSLPDGPRPSGANVLTF. Here the CDR3 DNA reads TGTGCCAGCAGCCTACCAGACGGCCCAAGACCCTCTGGGGCCAACGTCCTGACTTTC. Supplemented by reference TRBV5-4 and TRBJ2-6, the full variable domain reads ETGVTQSPTHLIKTRGQQVTLRCSSQSGHNTVSWYQQALGQGPQFIFQYYREEENGRGNFPPRFSGLQFPNYSSELNVNALELDDSALYLCASSLPDGPRPSGANVLTFGAGSRLTVL.

This clonotype has a count of ten or more. The chain joins TRBV15 to TRBJ2-7, with 16 nucleotides matching TRBD2. This CDR3 has 18 amino acids. CDR1 is LNHNV, CDR2 YYDKDF, per germline (reference sequence). V lost 5 bases, J lost 4 bases, and 11 bases stayed unmatched. CDR3: CATSDVPGLAGGRYEQYF. Here the CDR3 DNA reads TGTGCCACCAGCGACGTCCCGGGACTAGCGGGAGGGAGGTACGAGCAGTACTTC.

This clonotype was counted ten times or more. The V gene is TRBV5-1, the J gene TRBJ2-5; no definite D call. V lost 6 bases to trimming and J lost 5 bases, with 14 bases between them. From germline, CDR1 is SGHRS and CDR2 YFSETQ. The CDR3 loop spans 13 amino acids. This CDR3 reads CASKVRVQETQYF. In DNA form, the CDR3 reads TGCGCCAGCAAGGTCAGAGTACAGGAGACCCAGTACTTC.

Comment on this clonotype: A much larger clone sits a single nucleotide away, making a read error possible. This chain joins TRBV18 and TRBJ1-2; perhaps TRBD1 as D (6 bases). Germline CDR1 and CDR2: KGHSH and LQKENI. Trimming left V 3 bases short and J 8 bases short, with 13 bases between. The CDR3 consists of 13 residues. The CDR3 DNA is TGTGCCAGCTCACCGAGGGGGGCCTACGGCTACACCTTC. Its translation: CASSPRGAYGYTF.

This clonotype was detected many times. The chain carries TRBV5-1 and TRBJ1-5, with TRBD1 identical over 8 bases. This CDR3 comprises 15 residues. Trimming cost V 4 bases and J 2 bases; bases outside gene matches: 5. The germline V gene encodes CDR1 SGHRS and CDR2 YFSETQ. The CDR3 protein is CASSPGQGGNQPQHF. The CDR3 DNA follows: TGCGCCAGCAGCCCAGGACAGGGCGGCAATCAGCCCCAGCATTTT.

The chain employs TRBV6-2 or TRBV6-3 and TRBJ1-2, with 10 bases that match TRBD1. This CDR3 has 13 residues. The germline V gene encodes CDR1 MNHEY and CDR2 SVGEGT. V shed 8 bases and J 7 bases; nucleotides not matched to a gene: 7. The CDR3 protein is CASDGTGAFGYTF. DNA of the CDR3: TGTGCCAGCGACGGGACAGGGGCCTTTGGCTACACCTTC.

This clonotype was recorded at least ten times. This chain uses TRBV7-2 with TRBJ1-2; no definite D call. The V gene lost 1 base and the J gene lost 4 bases, with 10 bases spanning the gap. There are 14 residues in the CDR3. Germline V gene lookup returns CDR1 SGHTA and CDR2 FQGNSA. The chain's CDR3 is CASSLDGGVYGYTF. The CDR3 DNA reads TGTGCCAGCAGCTTAGACGGTGGAGTCTATGGCTACACCTTC. Variable domain in full (rest from reference TRBV7-2 and TRBJ1-2): GAGVSQSPSNKVTEKGKDVELRCDPISGHTALYWYRQSLGQGLEFLIYFQGNSAPDKSGLPSDRFSAERTGGSVSTLTIQRTQQEDSAVYLCASSLDGGVYGYTFGSGTRLTVV.

This clonotype was detected many times. The CDR3 DNA is TGTGCCAGCAGTTACGGGTCTTCCACAGATACGCAGTATTTT. Its translation is CASSYGSSTDTQYF. V usage is TRBV6-6 and J usage is TRBJ2-3; D ambiguous. CDR1 is MNHNY, CDR2 SVGAGI, per germline (reference sequence). The CDR3 sequence is 14 residues long. Trimming stripped 2 bases from V and 2 bases from J, with 8 bases between.

In its sample, this clonotype was seen a few times. It may be a read error: a sequence one base away is much more abundant. The gene calls are TRBV20-1 and TRBJ1-5; TRBD1 is a possible D gene (5 bases). This CDR3 comprises 14 residues. Deletions cut 1 base from V and 8 bases from J, with 15 bases between. The germline CDR1 and CDR2 sequences are DFQATT and SNEGSKA (reference sequence). The CDR3 DNA sequence: TGCAGTGCTAGAGGCCCCGGGACGAGTAAGCCCCAGCATTTT. It translates to CSARGPGTSKPQHF.

This clonotype was detected ten times or more. The chain carries TRBV20-1 and TRBJ2-3; D might be TRBD2 (6 bases). Trimming took 5 bases from V and 0 from J, leaving 21 bases between them. In germline, CDR1 is DFQATT, CDR2 SNEGSKA (reference sequence). CDR3 length: 17 amino acids. As DNA, the CDR3 is TGCAGTGCTGGAGGACCCCAGTTGCGGGGTAGCACAGATACGCAGTATTTT. Translating gives CSAGGPQLRGSTDTQYF.